The rows below give T cell receptor beta chains drawn from one sample of a study of response to subunit inactivated influenza vaccine. Each CDR3 protein is one row after TCRdb ran MiXCR on the RT-PCR reads. The sample shows more than 450,000 distinct CDR3 sequences, approximately 7.7% of them seen only once. The input for sequencing was PBMCs from blood, taken around 25 months after vaccination. Receptors were obtained from a man between 50 and 69 years old who received an inactivated influenza vaccine. The CDR3 runs from the conserved cysteine through the conserved F or W. The D gene is left open where the match is weak. Clone size is stated in some rows and not others, as once, few, many or a class when expanded.

V gene	J gene	clone size	D gene	CDR3 protein	CDR3 DNA
TRBV15	TRBJ2-3	few	NA	CATSRVRGVDTQYF	TGTGCCACCAGCAGGGTTCGCGGGGTGGATACGCAGTATTTT
TRBV2	TRBJ2-6	NA	TRBD2	CASSESASGSWAGANVLTF	TGTGCCAGCAGTGAGAGTGCTAGCGGGAGTTGGGCTGGGGCCAACGTCCTGACTTTC
TRBV20-1	TRBJ2-1	NA	TRBD2	CSARSILAGGSSYNEQFF	TGCAGTGCTAGGTCTATATTAGCGGGGGGAAGCTCCTACAATGAGCAGTTCTTC
TRBV4-2	TRBJ2-5	NA	NA	CASSQEDLGGVETQYF	TGTGCCAGCAGCCAAGAGGATCTAGGAGGGGTAGAGACCCAGTACTTC
TRBV12-3/TRBV12-4	TRBJ1-1	few	NA	CAAGDGTTEAFF	TGTGCCGCAGGGGACGGAACCACTGAAGCTTTCTTT
TRBV27	TRBJ2-1	few	TRBD1	CASSADRWGGEQFF	TGTGCCAGCAGTGCGGACAGGTGGGGTGGTGAGCAGTTCTTC
TRBV29-1	TRBJ1-2	NA	NA	CSVGGAGGYTF	TGCAGCGTTGGAGGGGCGGGAGGCTACACCTTC
TRBV5-1	TRBJ2-3	many	NA	CASSSRDSLSTDTQYF	TGCGCCAGCAGTTCGCGGGACAGCCTAAGCACAGATACGCAGTATTTT
TRBV12-3/TRBV12-4	TRBJ2-7	many	NA	CASSDSVGHYEQYF	TGTGCCAGCAGTGATAGCGTTGGGCACTACGAGCAGTACTTC
TRBV15	TRBJ2-1	few	NA	CATSRPSGTSSYNEQFF	TGTGCCACCAGCAGACCGAGTGGCACGAGCTCCTACAATGAGCAGTTCTTC
TRBV12-3/TRBV12-4	TRBJ1-1	few	TRBD1	CASRTQGGPEAFF	TGTGCCAGCAGAACACAGGGGGGCCCTGAAGCTTTCTTT
TRBV10-3	TRBJ2-5	NA	NA	CAISSPGHNIQETQYF	TGTGCCATCAGTTCCCCGGGACATAACATCCAAGAGACCCAGTACTTC
TRBV5-1	TRBJ2-7	NA	NA	CASSVGPTGMSYEQYF	TGCGCCAGCAGCGTGGGCCCTACAGGGATGAGCTACGAGCAGTACTTC
TRBV20-1	TRBJ2-5	many	TRBD1	CSAWTGWETQYF	TGCAGTGCCTGGACAGGGTGGGAGACCCAGTACTTC
TRBV6-5	TRBJ2-3	once	NA	CASSTRGNADTQYF	TGTGCCAGCAGTACCCGGGGAAATGCAGATACGCAGTATTTT
TRBV12-5	TRBJ2-5	few	TRBD1	CASGLDRGQETQYF	TGTGCTAGTGGTTTGGACAGGGGCCAAGAGACCCAGTACTTC
TRBV5-1	TRBJ1-1	many	NA	CASSLEAGDRAEAFF	TGCGCCAGCAGCTTGGAGGCAGGGGATAGGGCTGAAGCTTTCTTT
TRBV6-6	TRBJ2-7	NA	NA	CASSYGQYEQYF	TGTGCCAGCAGTTACGGCCAGTACGAGCAGTACTTC
TRBV9	TRBJ1-3	few	NA	CAREDPPRRNSGNTIYF	TGTGCCAGAGAGGACCCCCCTCGTCGTAACTCTGGAAACACCATATATTTT
TRBV10-3	TRBJ1-1	few	NA	CAISEGQSRGAFF	TGTGCCATCAGTGAGGGACAGTCGCGTGGAGCTTTCTTT
TRBV7-2	TRBJ1-2	few	TRBD1	CASSLADRWSGYTF	TGTGCCAGCAGCTTGGCGGACAGGTGGTCTGGCTACACCTTC
TRBV12-3/TRBV12-4	TRBJ2-1	many	NA	CASSLVAGSSYNEQFF	TGTGCCAGCAGTTTAGTGGCGGGGAGCTCCTACAATGAGCAGTTCTTC
TRBV5-1	TRBJ2-2	few	TRBD2	CASSPVAGGTGELFF	TGCGCCAGCAGCCCAGTAGCGGGAGGCACCGGGGAGCTGTTTTTT
TRBV5-8	TRBJ2-2	NA	TRBD1	CASIKGASRTGELFF	TGTGCCAGCATCAAGGGGGCATCGCGAACCGGGGAGCTGTTTTTT
TRBV12-3/TRBV12-4	TRBJ2-5	many	NA	CASSPTGQSQETQYF	TGTGCCAGCAGTCCCACGGGACAATCCCAAGAGACCCAGTACTTC
TRBV4-3	TRBJ1-2	few	TRBD1	CASSQESGGGPYGYTF	TGCGCCAGCAGCCAAGAGTCAGGGGGCGGCCCCTATGGCTACACCTTC
TRBV5-1	TRBJ2-3	NA	TRBD2	CASSLATVAGVDTQYF	TGCGCCAGCAGCTTGGCCACGGTAGCGGGGGTAGATACGCAGTATTTT
TRBV11-2	TRBJ2-1	NA	NA	CASSLTAGYNEQFF	TGTGCCAGCAGCTTAACTGCGGGTTACAATGAGCAGTTCTTC
TRBV20-1	TRBJ1-1	NA	TRBD1	CSARDRGLNTEAFF	TGCAGTGCCAGGGACAGGGGTTTGAACACTGAAGCTTTCTTT
TRBV15	TRBJ2-1	NA	NA	CATSRDLSLKYNEQFF	TGTGCCACCAGCAGAGATCTGAGCCTGAAATACAATGAGCAGTTCTTC
TRBV4-2	TRBJ2-3	few	NA	CASSQDGELDTQYF	TGTGCCAGCAGCCAAGACGGTGAACTTGATACGCAGTATTTT
TRBV7-8	TRBJ2-1	many	NA	CASSPARYNEQFF	TGTGCCAGCAGCCCTGCGCGGTACAATGAGCAGTTCTTC
TRBV30	TRBJ1-2	NA	NA	CAWSVQMYGYTF	TGTGCCTGGAGTGTTCAGATGTATGGCTACACCTTC
TRBV12-3/TRBV12-4	TRBJ2-1	NA	NA	CASSRADNEQFF	TGTGCCAGCAGCCGGGCGGACAATGAGCAGTTCTTC
TRBV15	TRBJ2-1	few	NA	CATSSNRVTSYNEQFF	TGTGCCACCAGCAGCAACAGGGTTACCTCCTACAATGAGCAGTTCTTC
TRBV20-1	TRBJ2-7	NA	NA	CSAHLTTDELATRGEQYF	TGCAGTGCTCATTTAACTACAGACGAGCTTGCCACTCGAGGCGAGCAGTACTTC
TRBV20-1	TRBJ1-5	few	NA	CSATDRYQPQHF	TGCAGTGCTACGGACAGATATCAGCCCCAGCATTTT
TRBV2	TRBJ2-1	many	TRBD2	CASSERTGLASNEQFF	TGTGCCAGCAGTGAGCGGACGGGACTAGCGTCGAATGAGCAGTTCTTC
TRBV5-5	TRBJ2-4	many	TRBD1	CASSTWGTAQNIQYF	TGTGCCAGCAGTACCTGGGGGACAGCACAAAACATTCAGTACTTC
TRBV5-6	TRBJ2-1	NA	TRBD1	CASSLGQGSEQFF	TGTGCCAGCAGCCTGGGACAGGGGTCTGAGCAGTTCTTC
TRBV6-6	TRBJ2-1	NA	NA	CASSYSGAREQFF	TGTGCCAGCAGTTATTCGGGCGCCCGTGAGCAGTTCTTC
TRBV20-1	TRBJ2-7	NA	NA	CSARPGRPTYEQYF	TGCAGTGCTAGGCCGGGACGGCCAACCTACGAGCAGTACTTC
TRBV2	TRBJ2-1	few	NA	CASSEVRLDEQFF	TGTGCCAGCAGTGAAGTGAGACTAGATGAGCAGTTCTTC
TRBV9	TRBJ2-5	many	NA	CASSVGGNDGTQYF	TGTGCCAGCAGCGTAGGAGGGAATGACGGGACCCAGTACTTC
TRBV6-1	TRBJ2-1	few	TRBD2	CASSEGLAGRSYNEQFF	TGTGCCAGCAGTGAGGGACTAGCGGGACGATCCTACAATGAGCAGTTCTTC
TRBV2	TRBJ2-1	few	TRBD1	CASKDRGYNEQFF	TGTGCCAGCAAGGACAGGGGTTACAATGAGCAGTTCTTC
TRBV14	TRBJ2-7	few	NA	CASSHGGGALFEQYF	TGTGCCAGCAGCCACGGAGGGGGGGCGTTATTCGAGCAGTACTTC
TRBV12-3/TRBV12-4	TRBJ2-7	many	NA	CASSLAITYEQYF	TGTGCCAGCAGTTTAGCTATTACCTACGAGCAGTACTTC
TRBV10-3	TRBJ2-3	NA	TRBD2	CAIIAGLAGTDTQYF	TGTGCCATCATTGCGGGACTAGCTGGCACAGATACGCAGTATTTT
TRBV19	TRBJ1-2	NA	TRBD1	CASSDRESGYTF	TGTGCCAGTAGTGACAGGGAGTCTGGCTACACCTTC
TRBV5-8	TRBJ2-1	few	NA	CASRFRDPSYNEQFF	TGTGCCAGCAGATTCCGGGACCCTTCCTACAATGAGCAGTTCTTC
TRBV9	TRBJ2-1	NA	NA	CASSVPEGQPSYNEQFF	TGTGCCAGCAGCGTCCCGGAGGGACAGCCTTCCTACAATGAGCAGTTCTTC
TRBV4-1	TRBJ1-2	many	NA	CASSQGTNRDGGYTF	TGCGCCAGCAGCCAAGGGACAAACAGGGACGGCGGCTACACCTTC
TRBV24-1	TRBJ2-7	many	TRBD1	CATSDRDRVNQLLTYEQYF	TGTGCCACCAGTGACAGGGACAGGGTAAACCAACTTTTAACCTACGAGCAGTACTTC